The 20 T cell receptor beta chains below come from one sample, sequenced in a study of blood T cell repertoires in COVID-19. Assay used: immunoSEQ multiplex PCR; TCRdb lists only in-frame clones, some missing. The table includes some 300,000 clones, around 92% detected once. Sequenced input: PBMCs or T cells enriched from blood (not recorded which). These TCRs come from a woman in her 50s who had been exposed to COVID-19.

J is TRBJ1-5 and V is TRBV28; a weak D match, TRBD1 (5 bases). Trimming pared 1 base from V and 4 bases from J, leaving 23 bases between. The CDR3 length is 19 residues. Germline-derived CDR1 and CDR2 are MDHEN and SYDVKM. CDR3 nucleotides: TGTGCCAGCAGTTTATTCTATTCCGCTCCGAAGGGACTTAATCAGCCCCAGCATTTT. Its translation: CASSLFYSAPKGLNQPQHF. The whole variable domain, filled in from reference TRBV28 and TRBJ1-5, reads DVKVTQSSRYLVKRTGEKVFLECVQDMDHENMFWYRQDPGLGLRLIYFSYDVKMKEKGDIPEGYSVSREKKERFSLILESASTNQTSMYLCASSLFYSAPKGLNQPQHFGDGTRLSIL.

The chain links TRBV5-6 to TRBJ1-4; the D is unclear. This CDR3 has 15 residues. Deletions cut 4 bases from V and 0 bases from J, with 10 bases between. Germline-derived CDR1 and CDR2 are SGHDT and YYEEEE. The CDR3 DNA sequence: TGTGCCAGCAGCCCCGAGCGCTCAACTAATGAAAAACTGTTTTTT. This gives the protein CASSPERSTNEKLFF.

CDR3 in amino acids: CAIPQSGGQGNEQYF. CDR3 in DNA: TGTGCCATCCCCCAAAGTGGGGGACAGGGGAACGAGCAGTACTTC. The genes are TRBV18 and TRBJ2-7, with TRBD1 identical over 10 bases. CDR3 length equals 15 residues. CDR1 KGHSH and CDR2 LQKENI come from the germline V gene. Losses at the gene ends were 10 bases for V and 5 bases for J; bases not matched to a gene: 14.

The J gene is TRBJ2-1, the V gene TRBV2; 12 bases fit TRBD2. There are 15 residues in the CDR3. From germline, CDR1 is SNHLY and CDR2 FYNNEI. V lost 4 bases to trimming and J lost 9 bases; unmatched junction nucleotides: 7. The CDR3 bases are TGTGCCAGCAGTGCTGCTAGCGGGGGGGTCGGTGAGCAGTTCTTC. Protein product: CASSAASGGVGEQFF. Filled out from reference TRBV2 and TRBJ2-1, the complete variable domain reads EPEVTQTPSHQVTQMGQEVILRCVPISNHLYFYWYRQILGQKVEFLVSFYNNEISEKSEIFDDQFSVERPDGSNFTLKIRSTKLEDSAMYFCASSAASGGVGEQFFGPGTRLTVL.

The chain is built from TRBV6-5 and TRBJ1-2; D call uncertain. V dropped 0 bases and J dropped 2 bases, with 7 bases sitting between them. CDR1 and CDR2 from the germline V gene are MNHEY and SVGAGI. The CDR3 length is 14 residues. CDR3 region: CASSYSYGNYGYTF. CDR3 in DNA: TGTGCCAGCAGTTACTCGTACGGGAACTATGGCTACACCTTC.

The gene calls are TRBV28 and TRBJ1-5; D is undetermined. The germline V gene encodes CDR1 MDHEN and CDR2 SYDVKM. V was trimmed by 2 bases and J by 7 bases, leaving 12 bases between them. The CDR3 length is 14 residues. The CDR3 DNA follows: TGTGCCAGCAGTTTAGGGCACGGGAGGCAGCCCCAGCATTTT. Its protein is CASSLGHGRQPQHF.

In nucleotides, the CDR3 is TGTGCCAGCAGCTTACGGTCAACACAGGGGGTGGTCTATGGCTACACCTTC. Translated, it gives CASSLRSTQGVVYGYTF. The chain uses TRBV5-5 and TRBJ1-2; 8 bases are a match to TRBD1. This CDR3 is built from 17 residues. J gave up 4 bases and V 2 bases, and 13 bases lay outside the gene matches. Germline CDR1 reads SGHKS; CDR2 reads YYEKEE (reference sequence).

V gene TRBV5-1 combines with J gene TRBJ2-1, with 8 positions matching TRBD2. With 4 bases clipped from V and 0 bases from J, the junction kept 6 bases outside the gene matches. The CDR3 is 16 residues long. Per germline, CDR1 SGHRS and CDR2 YFSETQ. The CDR3 DNA reads TGCGCCAGCAGCCTGTCAAGCGGGAGCTCCTACAATGAGCAGTTCTTC. It codes for CASSLSSGSSYNEQFF.

The V call is TRBV5-6, the J call TRBJ2-3; maybe TRBD1 (6 bases). V gave up 2 bases and J gave up 3 bases, with 16 bases separating them. This CDR3 comprises 16 residues. Germline V CDR1 and CDR2: SGHDT, YYEEEE. This CDR3 reads CASSFLTTGQTDTQYF. The CDR3 nucleotides read TGTGCCAGCAGCTTCCTCACCACAGGGCAAACAGATACGCAGTATTTT. Supplemented by reference TRBV5-6 and TRBJ2-3, the full variable domain reads DAGVTQSPTHLIKTRGQQVTLRCSPKSGHDTVSWYQQALGQGPQFIFQYYEEEERQRGNFPDRFSGHQFPNYSSELNVNALLLGDSALYLCASSFLTTGQTDTQYFGPGTRLTVL.

The V call is TRBV28, the J call TRBJ1-1; a possible D gene is TRBD1 (6 bases). The CDR3 extends over 12 amino acids. Trimming took 1 base from V and 9 from J, leaving 9 bases between them. Germline CDR1 and CDR2: MDHEN and SYDVKM. CDR3 bases: TGTGCCAGCAGTTTATTTGGACAGAAAGCTTTCTTT. It yields the protein CASSLFGQKAFF.

This chain uses TRBV5-6 with TRBJ2-5, with 9 bases that match TRBD2. This CDR3 region has 17 residues. With 5 bases clipped from V and 1 base from J, the junction kept 12 bases outside the gene matches. CDR1 is SGHDT, CDR2 YYEEEE, per germline. CDR3 residues: CASSSTLRRGGQETQYF. The CDR3 DNA sequence: TGTGCCAGCAGTTCAACTCTTCGGCGGGGGGGCCAAGAGACCCAGTACTTC.

This clone was recorded only once. CDR3: CASSQEGRSDGYTF. The DNA for the CDR3 is TGTGCCAGCAGCCAGGAGGGACGGTCTGATGGCTACACCTTC. This rearrangement joins TRBV3-1 (or the pseudogene TRBV3-2) to TRBJ1-2; D may be TRBD1 (5 bases). The V end was cut by 3 bases, the J end by 6 bases, with 14 bases between. The CDR3 loop spans 14 amino acids. From germline, CDR1 is LGHDT and CDR2 YNNKEL (reference sequence).

V is TRBV7-2 and J is TRBJ1-4; 8 bases fit TRBD1. CDR1 is SGHTA and CDR2 is FQGNSA in the germline V gene. Unmatched junction bases numbered 3, after V lost 4 bases and J lost 8 bases. The CDR3 spans 13 residues. CDR3 nucleotides: TGTGCCAGCAGCTCGGACAGGGACGAAAAACTGTTTTTT. It encodes CASSSDRDEKLFF.

CDR3 DNA: TGTGCCAGCAGCGAAAGACTAGCGGGGCCCACAGATACGCAGTATTTT. Translation: CASSERLAGPTDTQYF. The gene calls are TRBV7-9 and TRBJ2-3; 11 nucleotides agree with TRBD2. Germline CDR1 and CDR2: SEHNR and FQNEAQ (reference sequence). Trimming removed 5 bases from V and 2 bases from J; junction bases left unmatched: 6. CDR3 length: 16 residues.

This chain links TRBV11-2 with TRBJ2-5, with a possible D match to TRBD1 (5 bases). V lost 5 bases, J lost 4 bases, and 14 bases lay in between. CDR1 SGHAT and CDR2 FQNNGV come from the germline V gene. This CDR3 is 14 amino acids long. The CDR3 coding sequence is TGTGCCAGCAGCCCCCAGGGTAACGCAGAGACCCAGTACTTC. Protein: CASSPQGNAETQYF.

The chain employs TRBV7-9 and TRBJ2-5; TRBD1 aligns across 8 bases. The CDR3 consists of 14 residues. V shed 4 bases and J 5 bases; nucleotides not matched to a gene: 6. Germline V gene sequence: CDR1 SEHNR, CDR2 FQNEAQ (reference sequence). The CDR3 nucleotides are TGTGCCAGCAGCTCGACAGGGGTGGGGGAGACCCAGTACTTC. Its translation is CASSSTGVGETQYF.

In this sample, this clone turned up a few times. The genes are TRBV15 and TRBJ1-1, with D maybe TRBD1 (5 bases). The CDR3 runs 17 residues. Germline CDR1 is LNHNV and CDR2 is YYDKDF (reference sequence). V gave up 0 bases and J gave up 5 bases, with 19 bases separating them. CDR3 sequence (DNA): TGTGCCACCAGCAGAGATCTTAGTTTGGGGGGATTAACTGAAGCTTTCTTT. This codes for CATSRDLSLGGLTEAFF.

The chain uses TRBV20-1 and TRBJ2-1, with 7 bases that match TRBD1. Germline V CDR1 and CDR2: DFQATT, SNEGSKA (reference sequence). The CDR3 is 13 amino acids. After removal of 3 bases from V and 6 bases from J, the junction contained 5 bases not matched to a gene. CDR3 coding DNA: TGCAGTGCTAGTCCGGGACAGTCCAATGAGCAGTTCTTC. This codes for CSASPGQSNEQFF.

The genes are TRBV24-1 and TRBJ1-5; D not resolved. CDR1 is KGHDR and CDR2 is SFDVKD in the germline V gene. The V and J ends lost 8 bases and 9 bases respectively, with 4 bases between them. This CDR3 spans 9 amino acids. CDR3 bases: TGTGCCACCATGGCGCCCCAGCATTTT. This translates into CATMAPQHF.

V gene TRBV25-1 combines with J gene TRBJ2-1; 12 nucleotides match TRBD2. CDR3 length equals 16 residues. The germline gives CDR1 MGHDK, CDR2 SYGVNS. V gave up 3 bases and J gave up 3 bases; unmatched junction bases: 3. The CDR3 reads CASSDWTSGDYNEQFF. CDR3 nucleotide sequence: TGTGCCAGCAGTGATTGGACTAGCGGGGACTACAATGAGCAGTTCTTC.